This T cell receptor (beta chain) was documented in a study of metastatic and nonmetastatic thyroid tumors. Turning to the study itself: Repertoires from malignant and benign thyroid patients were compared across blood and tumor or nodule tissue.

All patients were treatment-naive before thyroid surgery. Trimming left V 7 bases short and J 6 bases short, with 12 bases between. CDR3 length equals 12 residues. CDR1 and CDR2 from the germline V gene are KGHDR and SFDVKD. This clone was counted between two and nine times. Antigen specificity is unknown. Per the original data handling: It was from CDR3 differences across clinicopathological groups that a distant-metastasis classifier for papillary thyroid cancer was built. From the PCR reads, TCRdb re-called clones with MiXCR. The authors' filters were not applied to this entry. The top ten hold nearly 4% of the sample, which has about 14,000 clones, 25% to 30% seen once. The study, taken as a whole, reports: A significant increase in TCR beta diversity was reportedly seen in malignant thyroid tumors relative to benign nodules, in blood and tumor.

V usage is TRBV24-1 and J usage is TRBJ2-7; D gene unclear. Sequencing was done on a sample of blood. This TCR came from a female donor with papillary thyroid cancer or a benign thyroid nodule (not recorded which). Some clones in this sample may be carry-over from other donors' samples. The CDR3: CATSSAPGEQYF. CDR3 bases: TGTGCCACCAGCTCCGCCCCCGGCGAGCAGTACTTC.